A single sample is the source of the 32 T cell receptor beta chains below, sequenced in a study of OX40 agonist ivuxolimab in advanced cancers. The repertoire was sequenced with immunoSEQ multiplex PCR; TCRdb's copy has only in-frame clones and lacks some. The data show over 65,000 clones, with around 92% seen just once and approximately 0.5% held by the top ten. The sample in question was CD4+ or CD8+ T cells sorted from blood, obtained in a trial of the OX40 agonist ivuxolimab. Every receptor here comes from an adult with an advanced solid tumor such as melanoma, head and neck, liver or kidney cancer.

The chain is built from TRBV7-2 and TRBJ2-3; 11 bases agree with TRBD2. The CDR3 is made up of 16 amino acids. J was trimmed by 1 base and V by 5 bases; bases with no gene match: 5. Germline values: CDR1 SGHTA, CDR2 FQGNSA. The CDR3 protein is CASSPVLAGGTDTQYF. The CDR3, as DNA: TGTGCCAGCAGCCCTGTACTAGCGGGAGGCACAGATACGCAGTATTTT.

The CDR3 spells CASSLSFRKTNTGELFF. The CDR3 DNA is TGTGCCAGCAGTTTATCGTTCCGGAAAACGAACACCGGGGAGCTGTTTTTT. V is TRBV27 and J is TRBJ2-2; D unclear. Germline loops: CDR1 MNHEY, CDR2 SMNVEV (reference sequence). The CDR3 loop spans 17 amino acids. Trimming stripped 0 bases from V and 0 bases from J, with 11 bases between.

The chain joins TRBV4-1 to TRBJ2-5, with 8 positions matching TRBD2. The ends lost 0 bases at V and 3 bases at J; junction bases unmatched: 3. CDR1 is MGHRA, CDR2 YSYEKL, per germline. The CDR3 consists of 15 residues. CDR3: CASSQDGLAEETQYF. CDR3 nucleotides: TGCGCCAGCAGCCAAGATGGACTAGCCGAAGAGACCCAGTACTTC.

This sequence joins TRBV7-2 and TRBJ2-1, with 9 bases that match TRBD2. Germline CDR1 and CDR2: SGHTA and FQGNSA. The CDR3 consists of 19 residues. The trim removed 8 bases at V and 0 bases at J, leaving 17 bases unmatched. CDR3 nucleotides: TGTGCCAGCTCCACCTCGGGGCTAGCGGGATCGAGCTCCTACAATGAGCAGTTCTTC. Protein: CASSTSGLAGSSSYNEQFF.

The chain joins TRBV11-3 to TRBJ2-3; TRBD2 agrees at 9 bases. The V segment lost 4 bases and the J segment 3 bases; nucleotides outside the gene matches: 17. CDR3 length equals 19 residues. Germline V gene sequence: CDR1 SGHNT, CDR2 YENEEA. CDR3 in amino acids: CASSSHRPSGETLTDTQYF. In nucleotides, the CDR3 is TGTGCCAGCAGCTCCCATAGGCCTAGCGGGGAAACCTTAACAGATACGCAGTATTTT.

The chain joins TRBV7-9 to TRBJ1-2; the match to TRBD1 covers 11 bases. V trimming: 5 bases; J trimming: 3 bases; junction bases outside the gene matches: 2. Per germline, CDR1 SEHNR and CDR2 FQNEAQ (reference sequence). The CDR3 contains 14 residues. In nucleotides, the CDR3 is TGTGCCAGCAGCCCGGGACAGGGGGACTATGGCTACACCTTC. The encoded protein is CASSPGQGDYGYTF.

In this sample, this clone turned up a few times. The CDR3 DNA sequence: TGTGCCAGCAGTTACTCCCGGACAGGGGGCGCGCGGGGCTACACCTTC. This encodes CASSYSRTGGARGYTF. The rearrangement links TRBV6-5 to TRBJ1-2; 11 bases match TRBD1. Germline trimming cut 0 bases from V and 8 bases from J; bases unmatched to any gene: 8. The CDR3 runs to 16 residues. CDR1 is MNHEY and CDR2 is SVGAGI in the germline V gene.

The J gene is TRBJ2-1, the V gene TRBV5-6; possible D gene TRBD2, 8 bases. Between the trimmed V and J ends, which lost 4 bases and 2 bases, there was a span of 16 bases. The germline CDR1 and CDR2 sequences are SGHDT and YYEEEE. This CDR3 is built from 16 residues. This chain's CDR3 is CASSPYGRGPYNEQFF. For the CDR3, the DNA is TGTGCCAGCAGCCCCTACGGGAGGGGGCCCTACAATGAGCAGTTCTTC.

The chain carries TRBV5-4 and TRBJ2-2, with D possibly matching TRBD1 (5 bases). With 6 bases removed from V and 2 bases from J, the gap between germline ends came to 17 bases. The germline gives CDR1 SGHNT, CDR2 YYREEE (reference sequence). This CDR3 region has 16 residues. CDR3 sequence: CASISQGEGNTGELFF. The CDR3 DNA is TGTGCCAGCATTAGCCAGGGCGAAGGAAACACCGGGGAGCTGTTTTTT.

This sequence joins TRBV2 and TRBJ2-2; 10 nucleotides match TRBD2. V shed 7 bases and J 6 bases; nucleotides not matched to a gene: 11. This CDR3 comprises 16 residues. CDR1 SNHLY and CDR2 FYNNEI come from the germline V gene. The DNA for the CDR3 is TGTGCCAGCACCCCAATCTTAGCGGGAGGTTCCGGGGAGCTGTTTTTT. Its translation is CASTPILAGGSGELFF.

V gene TRBV6-1 combines with J gene TRBJ2-6; weak D call: TRBD2 (6 bases). Germline V gives CDR1 MNHNS, CDR2 SASEGT. The CDR3 loop spans 15 amino acids. V lost 11 bases and J lost 0, with 14 bases in between. CDR3 in DNA: TGTGCCGTAGCTTCCGGGGGCTCTGGGGCCAACGTCCTGACTTTC. Amino acid sequence: CAVASGGSGANVLTF.

CDR3 coding DNA: TGTGCCAGCAGCCCCCGACAGTCCTCTATACTCTACGAGCAGTACTTC. This sequence encodes CASSPRQSSILYEQYF. This chain connects TRBV7-9 to TRBJ2-5; TRBD1 is a possible D gene (5 bases). The DNA matches TRBJ2-7 better at its end, which makes the J call doubtful. The germline V gene has CDR1 SEHNR and CDR2 FQNEAQ (reference sequence). The CDR3 extends over 16 amino acids.

The chain carries TRBV4-3 and TRBJ2-3, with 9 bases lining up with TRBD1. J lost 5 bases, V lost 8 bases, and 11 bases had no gene match. Germline V lookup: CDR1 LGHNA, CDR2 YSLEER. The CDR3 is 15 residues long. CDR3 protein: CASRGGTGLVDTQYF. DNA for the CDR3: TGCGCCAGCCGCGGCGGGACAGGGTTGGTAGATACGCAGTATTTT.

The chain joins TRBV28 to TRBJ1-1; 7 bases line up with TRBD1. Germline V lookup: CDR1 MDHEN, CDR2 SYDVKM. The length of the CDR3 is 14 residues. V lost 6 bases to trimming and J lost 0 bases; unmatched junction nucleotides: 4. The CDR3 sequence: CASRGGQMNTEAFF. The CDR3 DNA follows: TGTGCCAGCAGAGGGGGACAGATGAACACTGAAGCTTTCTTT.

V and J are TRBV11-3 and TRBJ2-1; tentatively, D is TRBD1 or TRBD2 (5 bases each). This CDR3 contains 13 residues. V was pared by 1 base and J by 4 bases, with 5 bases between. Germline loops: CDR1 SGHNT, CDR2 YENEEA. The CDR3 DNA sequence: TGTGCCAGCAGCTTAGGGGGGTACAATGAGCAGTTCTTC. The encoded protein is CASSLGGYNEQFF.

The chain is built from TRBV7-2 and TRBJ1-5; TRBD1 matches at 10 bases. This CDR3 is 16 amino acids long. The V gene's germline CDR1 is SGHTA and CDR2 FQGNSA. Trimming at V came to 0 bases and at J to 6 bases, leaving 5 bases not matched to a gene. CDR3 in DNA: TGTGCCAGCAGCTTAGCGGTGACAGGGGGCGGTCAGCCCCAGCATTTT. It encodes CASSLAVTGGGQPQHF.

This clone was seen more than once but under ten times. This sequence joins TRBV7-9 and TRBJ1-2, with D possibly matching TRBD1 (6 bases). The CDR3 is made up of 15 amino acids. Trimming removed 2 bases from V and 7 bases from J, with 17 bases in between. Germline V gene data show CDR1 as SEHNR and CDR2 as FQNEAQ (reference sequence). CDR3 DNA sequence: TGTGCCAGCAGCTTATCTACAGGGAGGAAGTCTGGCTACACCTTC. Translating it yields CASSLSTGRKSGYTF.

This chain connects TRBV6-6 to TRBJ1-5; 9 nucleotides line up with TRBD1. CDR3 length: 16 residues. J lost 8 bases, V lost 6 bases, and 14 bases had no gene match. Per the germline V gene, CDR1 is MNHNY and CDR2 is SVGAGI (reference sequence). CDR3 residues: CASRLTNRGLKEPQHF. The CDR3 DNA is TGTGCCAGCAGACTCACTAACAGGGGGCTGAAGGAGCCCCAGCATTTT.

J is TRBJ2-5 and V is TRBV11-2; 8 bases align to TRBD2. V shed 5 bases and J 5 bases; nucleotides not matched to a gene: 13. Germline-derived CDR1 and CDR2 are SGHAT and FQNNGV. CDR3 length: 16 amino acids. This CDR3 reads CASSPPRGGERETQYF. The CDR3 DNA follows: TGTGCCAGCAGCCCGCCTCGGGGGGGCGAACGGGAGACCCAGTACTTC.

The chain joins TRBV5-1 to TRBJ1-2, with a possible D match to TRBD1 (5 bases). The germline V gene has CDR1 SGHRS and CDR2 YFSETQ. This CDR3 spans 16 amino acids. V gave up 0 bases and J gave up 2 bases, with 14 bases separating them. The CDR3 region is CASSLVGSDRNYGYTF. In DNA, the CDR3 is TGCGCCAGCAGCTTGGTAGGGTCCGACAGAAACTATGGCTACACCTTC.

The V call is TRBV19, the J call TRBJ2-4; TRBD1 aligns across 9 bases. V gave up 1 base and J gave up 1 base; unmatched junction bases: 11. The CDR3 has 19 residues. Germline assignment: CDR1 LNHDA and CDR2 SQIVND (reference sequence). DNA of the CDR3: TGTGCCAGTAGTATAGGAGGGACAGGGTCCCTTTGGGCCAAAAACATTCAGTACTTC. Amino acids: CASSIGGTGSLWAKNIQYF.

The chain joins TRBV7-9 to TRBJ1-1, with a weak D call TRBD1 (5 bases). V was shortened by 1 base and J by 11 bases, with 8 bases between the two germline ends. Germline V gene lookup returns CDR1 SEHNR and CDR2 FQNEAQ (reference sequence). The CDR3 has 11 residues. The CDR3 sequence: CASSLVREAFF. For the CDR3, the DNA is TGTGCCAGCAGCTTAGTCAGGGAGGCTTTCTTT.

The chain has TRBV4-2 and TRBJ2-7; 8 bases agree with TRBD2. Germline V CDR1 and CDR2: LGHNA, YNFKEQ. The CDR3 consists of 17 residues. With V trimmed by 5 bases and J by 5 bases, 17 bases remained unmatched. CDR3 sequence reads: CASSYRGFGAGADEQYF. DNA of the CDR3: TGTGCCAGCAGCTATAGAGGGTTCGGAGCGGGAGCGGACGAGCAGTACTTC.

V usage is TRBV19 and J usage is TRBJ2-1; TRBD1 matches at 7 bases. There are 14 residues in the CDR3. The V and J ends lost 6 bases and 10 bases, in that order; junction bases with no gene match: 12. The V gene's germline CDR1 is LNHDA and CDR2 SQIVND (reference sequence). The CDR3 loop is CASSPGTALKEQFF. The CDR3 DNA reads TGTGCCAGTAGCCCCGGGACAGCCCTCAAGGAGCAGTTCTTC.

This chain uses TRBV19 with TRBJ2-3; D is uncertain. The ends were cut back, 5 bases at V and 4 bases at J, with 7 bases in the middle. This CDR3 spans 12 amino acids. Germline V gene lookup returns CDR1 LNHDA and CDR2 SQIVND (reference sequence). DNA for the CDR3: TGTGCCAGTAGTGTACGGGCAGATACGCAGTATTTT. Residues: CASSVRADTQYF.

The rearrangement uses TRBV19 and TRBJ2-4; TRBD1 aligns across 9 bases. CDR1 and CDR2 from the germline V gene are LNHDA and SQIVND (reference sequence). The CDR3 has 15 amino acids. J gave up 4 bases and V 4 bases, and 5 bases lay outside the gene matches. CDR3: CASSTLGQGKNIQYF. The CDR3 nucleotides are TGTGCCAGTAGTACCCTCGGACAGGGGAAAAACATTCAGTACTTC.

The V gene is TRBV30, the J gene TRBJ2-5; D call uncertain. This CDR3 is 11 amino acids long. The V end was cut by 2 bases, the J end by 5 bases, with 6 bases between. Per germline, CDR1 GTSNPN and CDR2 SVGIG (reference sequence). This CDR3 reads CAWSQGETQYF. In DNA, the CDR3 is TGTGCCTGGAGTCAAGGGGAGACCCAGTACTTC.

This chain uses TRBV5-1 with TRBJ1-2, with a weak D call TRBD1 (5 bases). This CDR3 comprises 12 residues. Germline V gene data show CDR1 as SGHRS and CDR2 as YFSETQ. V dropped 10 bases and J dropped 7 bases, with 17 bases sitting between them. CDR3 sequence: CAQPPGAGGYTF. The CDR3 region has the DNA TGCGCCCAGCCCCCCGGGGCGGGTGGCTACACCTTC.

The chain joins TRBV9 to TRBJ2-3; D unclear. The CDR3 extends over 16 amino acids. Germline V CDR1 and CDR2: SGDLS, YYNGEE. V was cut by 7 bases and J by 2 bases, with 20 bases left in between. CDR3 DNA: TGTGCCAGCTCGTTCAGTGGGCGCACATTCACAGATACGCAGTATTTT. Translated, it gives CASSFSGRTFTDTQYF.

In its sample, this clone was seen once. The rearrangement joins TRBV9 to TRBJ2-1; TRBD2 agrees at 9 bases. CDR1 and CDR2 from the germline V gene are SGDLS and YYNGEE. Germline trimming cut 3 bases from V and 4 bases from J; bases unmatched to any gene: 8. The CDR3 totals 16 residues. The CDR3 loop reads CASSEGGRAGYNEQFF. For the CDR3, the DNA is TGTGCCAGCAGCGAGGGCGGGAGGGCCGGGTACAATGAGCAGTTCTTC.

This rearrangement joins TRBV11-3 to TRBJ1-1; D is undetermined. Trimming stripped 6 bases from V and 6 bases from J, with 14 bases between. CDR3 length equals 13 residues. Germline V lookup: CDR1 SGHNT, CDR2 YENEEA. CDR3 DNA sequence: TGTGCCAGCAGACCACAAAGGTACTCTGAAGCTTTCTTT. This sequence encodes CASRPQRYSEAFF.

V usage is TRBV7-8 and J usage is TRBJ2-2; 7 bases are a match to TRBD1. Germline V gene data show CDR1 as SGHVS and CDR2 as FQNEAQ. The CDR3 is 16 amino acids. After removal of 2 bases from V and 0 bases from J, the junction contained 3 bases not matched to a gene. The CDR3 reads CASSLLGQANTGELFF. The CDR3 DNA reads TGTGCCAGCAGCTTATTAGGACAGGCGAACACCGGGGAGCTGTTTTTT. The entire variable domain, with the rest obtained from reference TRBV7-8 and TRBJ2-2, is as follows: GAGVSQSPRYKVAKRGQDVALRCDPISGHVSLFWYQQALGQGPEFLTYFQNEAQLDKSGLPSDRFFAERPEGSVSTLKIQRTQQEDSAVYLCASSLLGQANTGELFFGEGSRLTVL.